These T cell receptor beta chains were read from a single sample in a study of cytotoxic CD8 clonotypes in ibrutinib-treated CLL. Assay: immunoSEQ multiplex PCR; the TCRdb copy retains only in-frame clones and omits some. The sample yields about 140,000 clones, over 75% seen once. Specimen: PBMCs, collected after 36 months of ibrutinib treatment. These receptors originate from a human donor with chronic lymphocytic leukemia. Each CDR3 is given with its conserved first and last residue. The D gene is left open where the match is weak. Clone size is shown for a subset of rows, as once, few, many or a class of expanded clone.

clone_size	cdr3_length	d_call	v_call	j_call	cdr3_nt	cdr3_aa
.	14	.	TRBV5-1	TRBJ1-1	TGCGCCAGCAGCCCAGGACAGTTTATCGCTGAAGCTTTCTTT	CASSPGQFIAEAFF
.	16	TRBD2	TRBV4-1	TRBJ2-5	TGCGCCAGCAGCCAAGGGGTGGGTAGCGGGGGAGAGACCCAGTACTTC	CASSQGVGSGGETQYF
.	17	.	TRBV9	TRBJ2-6	TGTGCCAGCAGTGGACCCCGCAAGAGCTCTGGGGCCAACGTCCTGACTTTC	CASSGPRKSSGANVLTF
.	17	TRBD2	TRBV7-2	TRBJ2-5	TGTGCCAGCAGCTCTCGACTAGCGGGGGGGTTCCAAGAGACCCAGTACTTC	CASSSRLAGGFQETQYF
.	13	TRBD1	TRBV10-1	TRBJ1-5	TGCGCCCGCAAGGACAGGGGCAATCAGCCCCAGCATTTT	CARKDRGNQPQHF
once	15	TRBD1	TRBV4-1	TRBJ2-3	TGCGCCAGCAGCCACCGACAGGGGTGGGCAGATACGCAGTATTTT	CASSHRQGWADTQYF
.	13	.	TRBV27	TRBJ1-1	TGTGCCAGCAGCATTCACAGCACCACTGAAGCTTTCTTT	CASSIHSTTEAFF
.	15	.	TRBV7-6	TRBJ1-6	TGTGCCAGCAGCCCTGACATCACGGGCAATTCACCCCTCCACTTT	CASSPDITGNSPLHF
.	14	.	TRBV7-9	TRBJ1-2	TGTGCCAGCAGGACCACTGGGGGAACCTATGGCTACACCTTC	CASRTTGGTYGYTF
.	15	TRBD2	TRBV11-3	TRBJ2-3	TGTGCCAGCAGCTCGCGGCGGGGGGGCTCAGATACGCAGTATTTT	CASSSRRGGSDTQYF
.	14	TRBD1	TRBV10-3	TRBJ1-4	TGTGCCACTGGGACAGGGCGCTCTAATGAAAAACTGTTTTTT	CATGTGRSNEKLFF
.	12	TRBD2	TRBV5-1	TRBJ2-3	TGCGCCAGCAGCGACACGGGGGGTACGCAGTATTTT	CASSDTGGTQYF
.	15	.	TRBV5-4	TRBJ2-5	TGTGCCAGCAGAGTGGACCAGGGGTTCCGGGAGACCCAGTACTTC	CASRVDQGFRETQYF
.	17	TRBD2	TRBV5-1	TRBJ2-3	TGCGCCAGCAGCTTGGAACTAGCGGGGGGGCGCGCAGATACGCAGTATTTT	CASSLELAGGRADTQYF
.	13	.	TRBV13	TRBJ2-5	TGTGCCAGCAGCTTAGTGGACATCGGGACCCAGTACTTC	CASSLVDIGTQYF
.	13	TRBD1	TRBV11-2	TRBJ1-2	TGTGCCAGCAGCCCGGACAGGAGTTATGGCTACACCTTC	CASSPDRSYGYTF
once	16	TRBD1	TRBV7-9	TRBJ1-2	TGTGCCAGCAGTAGGAGGCAGGGGGCCGGTAACTATGGCTACACCTTC	CASSRRQGAGNYGYTF
.	16	TRBD1	TRBV2	TRBJ2-3	TGTGCCAGACCTAAGACCTCCGGGACAGGGTTAGATACGCAGTATTTT	CARPKTSGTGLDTQYF
.	16	TRBD2	TRBV9	TRBJ2-1	TGTGCCAGCAGCGTAGACTGGACTAGCGGGACCCATGAGCAGTTCTTC	CASSVDWTSGTHEQFF
few	15	.	TRBV7-9	TRBJ2-1	TGTGCCAGCAGCTCGACAGGTAGCTCCTACAATGAGCAGTTCTTC	CASSSTGSSYNEQFF
few	18	TRBD1	TRBV7-2	TRBJ2-1	TGTGCCAGCAGCTTTACCTCCGGGACAGGGGGCTCCTACAATGAGCAGTTCTTC	CASSFTSGTGGSYNEQFF
.	12	.	TRBV9	TRBJ1-2	TGTGCCAGCAGCGTATCAGGGTTTGGCTACACCTTC	CASSVSGFGYTF
few	13	.	TRBV30	TRBJ1-6	TGTGCCTGGAGTGTACAGTATAATTCACCCCTCCACTTT	CAWSVQYNSPLHF
.	15	.	TRBV11-1	TRBJ2-7	TGTGCCAGCAGCTCCACTTCGCGGAGTCCCTACGAGCAGTACTTC	CASSSTSRSPYEQYF
.	15	TRBD1	TRBV28	TRBJ2-1	TGTGCCAGCAGTTCTTGGGACAGGGTAGACAATGAGCAGTTCTTC	CASSSWDRVDNEQFF
.	16	.	TRBV7-6	TRBJ1-5	TGTGCCAGCAGCTTAGACTCCGCATATAGCAATCAGCCCCAGCATTTT	CASSLDSAYSNQPQHF
.	16	.	TRBV18	TRBJ2-7	TGTGCCAGCTCCTCGTTGTACGGCGAGAGCTCCTACGAGCAGTACTTC	CASSSLYGESSYEQYF
.	13	.	TRBV28	TRBJ1-6	TGTGCCAGCGGTGGACAGATGGTTTCACCCCTCCACTTT	CASGGQMVSPLHF
.	12	.	TRBV29-1	TRBJ2-7	TGCAGCGTTGTGGACGAGGGCTACGAGCAGTACTTC	CSVVDEGYEQYF
.	13	.	TRBV14	TRBJ1-1	TGTGCCAGCAGCCCGAGTCTGAACACTGAAGCTTTCTTT	CASSPSLNTEAFF
.	16	.	TRBV28	TRBJ1-5	TGTGCCAGCAGTTTTTTAGATGTCCTGTCGGGTCAGCCCCAGCATTTT	CASSFLDVLSGQPQHF